Given below is one T cell receptor (beta chain) in context. It lacks a known antigen. Qualities for individual bases were not recorded, and no much larger clone is one base off. To prepare the library, the immunoSEQ multiplex PCR assay was applied. For the multiplex PCR, a mixture combining 60 forward primers for TCR Vbeta segments and 13 reverse primers for TCR Jbeta segments was used. A multiplex PCR assay on genomic DNA amplified the CDR3 region of rearranged TCR beta genes. The Illumina HiSeq System was used to sequence the amplified TCR beta libraries as 87-base-pair reads. Per the source publication's procedure: Across the 600 to 700 repertoires, a later analysis counted 78 million or so unique TCR beta chains, around 10 million of which were shared by at least two donors. A nearest-neighbor algorithm error-corrected the raw reads and collapsed the reads into unique sequences, merging closely related sequences to remove PCR and sequencing errors. Alignment of CDR3 sequences to IMGT reference sequences was used to assign V, D and J gene segments. For a sequence to be retained, a match of at least six nucleotides was required to both a V gene segment and a J gene segment. Rearrangements were called productive when the CDR3 lacked stop codons and stayed in frame with V and J; all others were non-productive. CDR3 was defined by IMGT convention, running from the second conserved V-encoded cysteine to the conserved J-encoded phenylalanine. Sequences without an unambiguous match to a single V gene segment were excluded from the earlier analysis of about 600 of the donors. In an earlier analysis of 450 to 750 of the donors, a V segment was called functional when productive rearrangements were above 56.7%, and segregating when the standard deviation between donors exceeded 5%. A statistical classification framework was developed to diagnose cytomegalovirus status using the catalog of TCR beta chain sequences. A later analysis assigned V and J genes by comparing TCR nucleotide sequences with IMGT/GENE-DB human TR gene sequences. A later analysis assigned CDR3 sequences and most-parsimonious VDJ recombination scenarios with the TCRdist pipeline. In a later analysis, each TCR beta chain was defined by its CDR3 amino acid sequence together with its V-gene family, and reads without a unique V-gene family were excluded. To address suspected cross-contamination and a sequencing artifact, a later analysis removed 592 highly shared, low-generation-probability nucleotide sequences. For each public chain, a later analysis derived a clonal expansion index from normalized ranks of inferred template counts within each repertoire. In a later analysis, generation probabilities were computed using a VDJ recombination model fitted to out-of-frame rearrangements, and the results were checked against IGoR. In a later analysis, TCR-TCR, TCR-HLA and TCR-CMV co-occurrence was scored with hypergeometric tests, and a repertoire-size bias correction was applied to TCR pairs. A later analysis estimated false discovery rates by permuting HLA or CMV assignments 20 times. In a later analysis, co-occurring TCRs were grouped with DBSCAN, and TCRdist sequence similarity was added when clustering was performed within HLA-allele-positive subsets. Repertoires with fewer than 30,000 or more than 120,000 public chains, plus five repertoires with anomalous nucleotide sharing, were excluded from co-occurrence clustering. TCRdb stores this immuneACCESS table with in-frame sequences only. Part of the clones is absent; in the studies checked, under half of the shortfall reflects unresolved V genes, and no reason is known for the rest. Clonal size and the V and J genes are those of that table, whereas D and trimming came from the DNA. This sample has fewer than 350,000 clones in its table, and about 90% of those were observed once. Of the sample, roughly 2% falls within the top ten clones.

These data come from a study of cytomegalovirus exposure and HLA in healthy donors listed by TCRdb under 2017. For context, the study as a whole: An earlier analysis of 587 of the donors reported about 290 Gb of sequence data and some 120 million unique TCR beta sequences from about 179 million T cells. An early release covering roughly 600 HLA-typed donors comprised approximately 300 gigabases of sequencing data and around 85 million unique TCR sequences. Among the roughly 400 genotyped donors, about 85% belonged to the genetic ancestry cluster associated with self-reported Caucasian donors. The study aimed to test whether cataloging public T cell receptors could reveal signatures of past pathogen exposure. The T cell repertoires of roughly 660 subjects were profiled by immunosequencing and related to cytomegalovirus serostatus. In addition to the first cohort of 666 subjects, a separate validation cohort of approximately 130 different subjects was used. To predict cytomegalovirus infection status, the study combined high-throughput TCR immunosequencing, statistical association of individual TCRs with disease status, and machine learning. In a later analysis, previously published TCR beta repertoires from more than 500 donors were re-analyzed and high-resolution HLA genotyping was added so that TCR occurrence patterns could be studied. Rather than using new phenotypic data, the later analysis identified candidate immune exposures from TCR beta sequences and from how often those sequences occurred across donors. An earlier analysis of around 640 of the donors used high-throughput TCR beta sequencing to judge whether each TCR beta V gene segment behaved as functional or pseudogenic. Donor age, sex, ethnicity and CMV serostatus were compiled alongside the repertoire data. A later genetic analysis took genome-wide SNP genotypes for 398 of the 666 donors and used that subset as a discovery cohort. All discovery cohort repertoires had been generated on a single sequencing platform. HLA typing included class I and class II loci at four-digit resolution. Typing coverage differed by locus: A, B, C, DRB1 and DQB1 were typed in roughly 629-630 donors, DQA1 in roughly 500, DPA1 in roughly 590, and DPB1 in 472. A handful of DR-DQ haplotypes were handled as single units for association and clustering because linkage in the cohort was strong. Among around 400 genotyped donors of the cohort, an average of approximately 240,000 unique TCR beta nucleotide sequences was sequenced per donor, of which roughly 18% were non-productive. The study at large found these results: The authors suggested that the approach could potentially be extended to other disease states and immunological phenotypes. A later analysis found that HLA-associated TCR beta chains were more clonally expanded and had lower generation probabilities than equally common non-associated chains. The presence/absence analyses assumed that sequencing depth was roughly uniform across donors, and that assumption may not be true. Most TCR sequences were observed very rarely across donors, whereas some public TCRs were present in many individuals. Strong co-occurrence of HLA alleles, especially DR and DQ, made assigning TCR associations to individual alleles difficult. For the cohort, immune exposure information was limited to CMV serostatus. Correlated functional status among segregating V segments might be attributable to linkage disequilibrium, but an unknown experimental factor could not be ruled out. In a later genetic analysis, fewer N-insertions in productive TCRs were reported among donors in an Asian-associated ancestry cluster than the approximately 630-donor mean. Cytomegalovirus status was reported to be diagnosed by the classifier with high specificity and sensitivity in both the original and validation cohorts. A further reported finding was that TCR beta sequences accurately predicted the HLA-A and HLA-B alleles for most subjects in the first cohort. In vitro tests confirmed that a few of the cytomegalovirus-associated TCR beta chains recognize cytomegalovirus antigens. According to a later analysis, parvovirus B19, influenza, CMV and Epstein-Barr virus appeared linked to several top co-occurrence clusters. In a later analysis, TCR association rates were found to vary across HLA loci, with the most associated TCRs seen for DRB1 alleles and the fewest for HLA-C alleles. Because counts were too low, approximately 18 rarely observed V segments, including chromosome 9 orphons, were excluded from the earlier analysis of 587 of the donors. At a false discovery rate of 0.05, a later analysis linked some 18,000 TCR beta sequences to specific HLA alleles. V-gene and J-gene trimming of TCR beta chains was associated with a missense DCLRE1C variant in a later genetic analysis, and the association was replicated in an independent cohort. Because some donors lacked HLA typing at each locus, the association tests relied only on the typed subset. A total of some 180 TCR beta chains were listed by the study as associated with cytomegalovirus. In an earlier analysis of more than 450 of the donors, most TCR beta V segments were observed in productive rearrangements about 87% or about 30% of the time, broadly matching IMGT annotations. Most CMV-associated TCR beta chains appeared to be HLA-restricted in a later analysis, and the HLA associations seemed to be driven largely by CMV exposure. Because the 87-base-pair reads could not distinguish some IMGT-functional V segments, including TRBV6-2 and TRBV6-3, those segments were excluded. A group of highly shared sequence variants was considered likely to be a technical artifact of the sequencing pipeline. Only TCR beta chains were sequenced in this cohort, and the absence of alpha or paired-chain data limited detectable features.

The cohort comprised around 700 healthy bone marrow donors. Cohort members were all nominally healthy when sampled, although unrecorded immune exposures were likely present. The donor was CMV seronegative and belonged to the group of 350 or so seronegative cohort members. Each donor provided a peripheral blood sample, and peripheral blood mononuclear cells were used for TCR beta sequencing. The Qiagen DNeasy Blood Extraction Kit was used to extract genomic DNA from the blood cell samples. Relative to germline, V is 5 bases shorter and J is 11 bases shorter, with 22 bases between their ends. The CDR3 measures 14 amino acids from cysteine to phenylalanine. The entry retains the CDR3 DNA only, 42 bases that are in frame from base 1. As encoded in the germline V gene (reference sequence), CDR1 is SGHNT while CDR2 is YYREEE.

In this chain, TRBV5-4 is recombined with TRBJ2-5, with TRBD1 tentatively as D gene (7 bases match). Source material: PBMCs. The receptor's source is a woman between 18 and 30 years old in good health and CMV-seronegative. The CDR3 loop reads CASRPGQLRREQYF. The DNA sequence follows: TGTGCCAGCAGGCCGGGACAGCTTAGGAGGGAGCAGTACTTC.